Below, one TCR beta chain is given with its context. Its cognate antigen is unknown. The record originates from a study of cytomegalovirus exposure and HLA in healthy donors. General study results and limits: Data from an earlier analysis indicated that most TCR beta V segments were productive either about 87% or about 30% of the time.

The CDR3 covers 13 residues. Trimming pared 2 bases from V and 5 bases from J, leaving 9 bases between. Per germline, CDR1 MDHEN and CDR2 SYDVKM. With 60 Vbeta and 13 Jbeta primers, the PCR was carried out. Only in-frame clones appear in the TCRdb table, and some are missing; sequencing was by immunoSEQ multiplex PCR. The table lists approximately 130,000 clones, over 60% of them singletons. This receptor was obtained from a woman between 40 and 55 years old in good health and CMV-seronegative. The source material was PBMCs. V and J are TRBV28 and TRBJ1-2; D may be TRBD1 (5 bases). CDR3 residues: CASSLGTGYGYTF. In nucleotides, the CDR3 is TGTGCCAGCAGTTTAGGTACAGGTTATGGCTACACCTTC.